This paragraph reports one TCR beta chain. This sample was included in a study of cytomegalovirus exposure and HLA in healthy donors. Germline-derived CDR1 and CDR2 are MNHEY and SMNVEV (reference sequence). The CDR3 sequence is 12 residues long. V lost 8 bases and J lost 1, with 9 bases in between. A multiplex PCR was run with 60 Vbeta primers and 13 Jbeta primers. Only in-frame clones appear in the TCRdb table, and some are missing; sequencing was by immunoSEQ multiplex PCR. Altogether 160,000 or so clones are present, 77% being singletons, with the ten largest covering about 3.8%. The sample was PBMCs. The chain joins TRBV27 to TRBJ2-7; D is perhaps TRBD2 (6 bases). This TCR was sampled from a man aged 25-45 years in good health and CMV-seropositive. The CDR3, as DNA: TGTGCCAGCTGGGGGGTGTCCTACGAGCAGTACTTC. Amino acids: CASWGVSYEQYF.